Following are 29 T cell receptor beta chains from one sample sequenced in a study of control samples from healthy donors and cancer patients. The table came from immunoSEQ multiplex PCR; TCRdb's copy has only in-frame clones and leaves some out. The sample records around 94,000 clones, about 86% being singletons. The sequenced sample was blood. These receptor sequences come from a woman aged 45-65 years in good health.

Only a few counts were recorded for this clone. This chain links TRBV28 with TRBJ2-7; 11 nucleotides agree with TRBD1. The germline CDR1 and CDR2 sequences are MDHEN and SYDVKM. The CDR3 extends over 16 amino acids. V was pared by 6 bases and J by 2 bases, with 9 bases of the junction left unmatched. The chain's CDR3 is CASSRGQGALTYEQYF. Here the CDR3 DNA reads TGTGCCAGCAGCCGCGGACAGGGGGCTTTAACCTACGAGCAGTACTTC.

This clone showed up just a few times. CDR3 bases: TGCGCCAGCAGCCAAGACGGGACAGGGCCAGATACGCAGTATTTT. As protein: CASSQDGTGPDTQYF. The chain couples TRBV4-3 to TRBJ2-3; 9 nucleotides match TRBD1. CDR3 length equals 15 residues. V shed 0 bases and J 4 bases; nucleotides not matched to a gene: 2. Germline values: CDR1 LGHNA, CDR2 YSLEER.

This rearrangement joins TRBV9 to TRBJ2-5, with 8 bases identical to TRBD1. The CDR3 is 14 residues long. The trim removed 4 bases at V and 4 bases at J, leaving 6 bases unmatched. CDR1 and CDR2 (germline): SGDLS, YYNGEE. CDR3 sequence: CASSSRTGRETQYF. Written as DNA, the CDR3 is TGTGCCAGCAGCTCACGGACAGGGAGAGAGACCCAGTACTTC.

V and J are TRBV7-2 and TRBJ2-3; tentative D call: TRBD2 (6 bases). The CDR3 is made up of 15 amino acids. CDR1 and CDR2 (germline): SGHTA, FQGNSA. V was shortened by 3 bases and J by 2 bases, with 12 bases between the two germline ends. The CDR3 loop reads CASSFRAGPTDTQYF. The CDR3 region has the DNA TGTGCCAGCAGCTTTAGAGCGGGCCCCACAGATACGCAGTATTTT.

J is TRBJ1-2 and V is TRBV29-1; 8 nucleotides agree with TRBD1. V was pared by 2 bases and J by 6 bases, with 8 bases of the junction left unmatched. This CDR3 region has 14 residues. Germline V lookup: CDR1 SQVTM, CDR2 ANQGSEA. The CDR3 loop reads CSVESRPGGNGYTF. The DNA of the CDR3 is TGCAGCGTTGAAAGTCGTCCAGGGGGCAATGGCTACACCTTC.

The chain employs TRBV2 and TRBJ2-5; D is perhaps TRBD1 (6 bases). Trimming removed 4 bases at V and 5 bases at J, with 14 bases between. The CDR3 has 14 amino acids. Germline loops: CDR1 SNHLY, CDR2 FYNNEI. This CDR3 reads CASSVQQGVETQYF. DNA of the CDR3: TGTGCCAGCAGTGTACAACAGGGAGTGGAGACCCAGTACTTC.

V gene TRBV6-1 combines with J gene TRBJ2-7; no definite D call. Germline-derived CDR1 and CDR2 are MNHNS and SASEGT. This CDR3 has 15 amino acids. The V end was cut by 0 bases, the J end by 0 bases, with 9 bases between. The CDR3 region is CASSEAPSSSYEQYF. CDR3 sequence (DNA): TGTGCCAGCAGTGAAGCGCCCTCTAGCTCCTACGAGCAGTACTTC.

This sequence joins TRBV11-3 and TRBJ1-1; D unclear. Germline CDR1 reads SGHNT; CDR2 reads YENEEA. The CDR3 runs 13 residues. Trimming shortened V by 2 bases and J by 1 base, and 5 bases separated the two germline ends. The CDR3 reads CASSLQQNTEAFF. CDR3 DNA sequence: TGTGCCAGCAGCTTACAGCAGAACACTGAAGCTTTCTTT.

The chain combines TRBV4-2 with TRBJ1-1; D gene ambiguous. Looked up from germline, CDR1 is LGHNA and CDR2 is YNFKEQ. Trimming removed 0 bases at V and 0 bases at J, with 8 bases between. CDR3 length: 15 amino acids. CDR3 protein: CASSQDLGMNTEAFF. DNA of the CDR3: TGTGCCAGCAGCCAAGATCTGGGGATGAACACTGAAGCTTTCTTT.

The rearrangement uses TRBV7-2 and TRBJ2-5, with a tentative D call TRBD2 (6 bases). The V end lost 1 base, the J end lost 10 bases, and 22 bases lay between the germline ends. The CDR3 consists of 16 residues. The germline V gene encodes CDR1 SGHTA and CDR2 FQGNSA. CDR3 sequence (DNA): TGTGCCAGCAGCTTAGAATCCTCACGGACTAAGGTCGGCCAGTACTTC. It yields the protein CASSLESSRTKVGQYF.

This chain uses TRBV4-3 with TRBJ1-6; tentative D call: TRBD1 (5 bases). The CDR3 has 15 residues. The V end lost 4 bases, the J end lost 4 bases, and 11 bases lay between the germline ends. Germline V gene lookup returns CDR1 LGHNA and CDR2 YSLEER. This CDR3 is CASSPGALYNSPLHF. CDR3 sequence (DNA): TGCGCCAGCAGCCCCGGGGCCCTTTATAATTCACCCCTCCACTTT.

The chain is built from TRBV11-2 and TRBJ1-2; 7 nucleotides match TRBD1. Trimming took 5 bases from V and 2 from J; bases not matched to a gene: 11. Per germline, CDR1 SGHAT and CDR2 FQNNGV. This CDR3 comprises 16 residues. The CDR3 bases are TGTGCCAGCAGCCGAGGGGGCGTAGGGGACAACTATGGCTACACCTTC. Its protein is CASSRGGVGDNYGYTF. Full variable domain (rest looked up from reference TRBV11-2 and TRBJ1-2): EAGVAQSPRYKIIEKRQSVAFWCNPISGHATLYWYQQILGQGPKLLIQFQNNGVVDDSQLPKDRFSAERLKGVDSTLKIQPAKLEDSAVYLCASSRGGVGDNYGYTFGSGTRLTVV.

V is TRBV14 and J is TRBJ2-1; 12 nucleotides match TRBD2. Per the germline V gene, CDR1 is SGHDN and CDR2 is FVKESK. The V and J ends lost 3 bases and 6 bases, in that order; junction bases with no gene match: 6. The CDR3 length is 16 residues. CDR3 nucleotides: TGTGCCAGCAGCCACACTAGCGGGGGGACGTTCAATGAGCAGTTCTTC. It codes for CASSHTSGGTFNEQFF.

The chain uses TRBV12-3 or TRBV12-4 and TRBJ1-3; tentative D call: TRBD1 (6 bases). V was cut by 3 bases and J by 7 bases, with 10 bases left in between. CDR3 length: 13 residues. The CDR3 loop reads CASSFNRENTIYF. The CDR3 coding sequence is TGTGCCAGCAGTTTCAACAGGGAGAACACCATATATTTT.

The chain recombines TRBV6-5 with TRBJ1-5; no definite D call. Germline CDR1 MNHEY, CDR2 SVGAGI. This CDR3 region has 14 residues. V was trimmed by 7 bases and J by 3 bases, leaving 13 bases between them. The CDR3 region has the DNA TGTGCCAGCAACAGCGCCGGAATCAATCAGCCCCAGCATTTT. Translation gives CASNSAGINQPQHF.

The genes are TRBV19 and TRBJ2-1; 11 bases line up with TRBD1. V shed 1 base, J shed 7 bases, and the junction held 6 bases outside the gene matches. This CDR3 contains 16 residues. Germline lookup yields CDR1 LNHDA and CDR2 SQIVND (reference sequence). CDR3 in amino acids: CASSIARDRGINEQFF. The CDR3 nucleotides read TGTGCCAGTAGTATAGCCCGGGACAGGGGGATAAATGAGCAGTTCTTC. The full variable domain, completed using reference TRBV19 and TRBJ2-1, is DGGITQSPKYLFRKEGQNVTLSCEQNLNHDAMYWYRQDPGQGLRLIYYSQIVNDFQKGDIAEGYSVSREKKESFPLTVTSAQKNPTAFYLCASSIARDRGINEQFFGPGTRLTVL.

The chain couples TRBV5-8 to TRBJ2-1; 13 bases fit TRBD2. Germline V gene sequence: CDR1 SGHTS, CDR2 YDEGEE. V lost 0 bases and J lost 7; bases outside the gene matches: 4. The CDR3 runs to 16 residues. The CDR3, as DNA: TGTGCCAGCAGCTTGGCCGAGGGACTAGCGGGGAATGAGCAGTTCTTC. It is translated as CASSLAEGLAGNEQFF.

The chain links TRBV6-5 to TRBJ1-1; D is uncertain. The CDR3 runs 12 residues. The V gene's germline CDR1 is MNHEY and CDR2 SVGAGI. V was cut by 5 bases and J by 5 bases, with 9 bases left in between. The CDR3 here is CASSPLGTEAFF. Written as DNA, the CDR3 is TGTGCCAGCAGTCCCCTTGGGACTGAAGCTTTCTTT.

V gene TRBV5-1 combines with J gene TRBJ2-3; the match to TRBD2 covers 9 bases. V lost 1 base, J lost 3 bases, and 0 bases stayed unmatched. CDR3 size: 14 residues. The germline V gene encodes CDR1 SGHRS and CDR2 YFSETQ. The DNA for the CDR3 is TGCGCCAGCAGCTTGAGCGGGAGGACAGATACGCAGTATTTT. Translating gives CASSLSGRTDTQYF.

The CDR3 loop reads CAIRTTGRREKLFF. CDR3 DNA sequence: TGTGCCATCAGGACGACAGGGCGCCGTGAAAAACTGTTTTTT. The rearrangement joins TRBV10-3 to TRBJ1-4; TRBD1 agrees at 7 bases. The germline gives CDR1 ENHRY, CDR2 SYGVKD. V trimming: 6 bases; J trimming: 7 bases; junction bases outside the gene matches: 8. This CDR3 is built from 14 residues.

The gene calls are TRBV19 and TRBJ1-1, with D maybe TRBD1 (6 bases). Trimming removed 10 bases from V and 4 bases from J, with 22 bases in between. This CDR3 has 15 amino acids. Germline CDR1 reads LNHDA; CDR2 reads SQIVND (reference sequence). The CDR3: CATTAQGRGVTEAFF. CDR3 nucleotides: TGTGCCACCACTGCCCAGGGGCGGGGGGTCACTGAAGCTTTCTTT. The full variable domain, in which reference TRBV19 and TRBJ1-1 provide the parts outside the CDR3, is DGGITQSPKYLFRKEGQNVTLSCEQNLNHDAMYWYRQDPGQGLRLIYYSQIVNDFQKGDIAEGYSVSREKKESFPLTVTSAQKNPTAFYLCATTAQGRGVTEAFFGQGTRLTVV.

This clone occurred once. The chain joins TRBV5-6 to TRBJ1-2; D gene unclear. The germline CDR1 and CDR2 sequences are SGHDT and YYEEEE. Trimming left V 4 bases short and J 4 bases short, with 14 bases between. The CDR3 is made up of 14 amino acids. CDR3 protein: CASSPPTVSYGYTF. The CDR3 DNA reads as TGTGCCAGCAGCCCGCCGACTGTGAGCTATGGCTACACCTTC.

This chain connects TRBV6-5 to TRBJ1-1; perhaps TRBD1 as D (6 bases). This CDR3 is 13 amino acids long. V dropped 6 bases and J dropped 10 bases, with 18 bases sitting between them. CDR1 and CDR2 from the germline V gene are MNHEY and SVGAGI. CDR3 region: CASRNRAQLGAFF. The CDR3 nucleotides read TGTGCCAGCAGAAACAGGGCCCAACTGGGAGCTTTCTTT.

The chain joins TRBV7-2 to TRBJ2-1, with 14 bases identical to TRBD2. V gave up 4 bases and J gave up 1 base; unmatched junction bases: 6. CDR3 size: 18 residues. Germline CDR1 is SGHTA and CDR2 is FQGNSA. Written as DNA, the CDR3 is TGTGCCAGCAGCTCAGACGGACTAGCGGGGGGATCCTACAATGAGCAGTTCTTC. Protein product: CASSSDGLAGGSYNEQFF.

This chain links TRBV6-6 with TRBJ2-6, with D perhaps given as TRBD1 or TRBD2 (5 bases each). Trimming left V 3 bases short and J 2 bases short, with 8 bases between. CDR3 length equals 15 residues. Germline CDR1 reads MNHNY; CDR2 reads SVGAGI (reference sequence). The DNA of the CDR3 is TGTGCCAGCAGTTATGAGGGGACTGGGGCCAACGTCCTGACTTTC. Amino acids: CASSYEGTGANVLTF.

DNA of the CDR3: TGTGCCAGCAGCTTAGCGGGGGGGCTCAATGAGCAGTTCTTC. Protein product: CASSLAGGLNEQFF. The V gene is TRBV7-9, the J gene TRBJ2-1, with a possible D match to TRBD2 (7 bases). The ends were cut back, 0 bases at V and 6 bases at J, with 9 bases in the middle. Germline-derived CDR1 and CDR2 are SEHNR and FQNEAQ (reference sequence). The CDR3 is 14 amino acids.

This chain uses TRBV10-3 with TRBJ1-5, with 8 bases aligning to TRBD1. V lost 10 bases and J lost 3; bases outside the gene matches: 8. Germline-derived CDR1 and CDR2 are ENHRY and SYGVKD. The CDR3 runs 14 residues. CDR3 DNA sequence: TGTGCCACCTGGACAGGGTCCCTCAATCAGCCCCAGCATTTT. It translates to CATWTGSLNQPQHF.

This chain uses TRBV5-5 with TRBJ2-1, with 9 nucleotides matching TRBD1. V dropped 3 bases and J dropped 2; count of bases not matched to a gene: 3. The CDR3 has 15 amino acids. Germline-derived CDR1 and CDR2 are SGHKS and YYEKEE (reference sequence). CDR3 protein: CASSSRDRAYNEQFF. The CDR3 DNA is TGTGCCAGCAGCTCCCGGGACAGGGCCTACAATGAGCAGTTCTTC.

This chain uses TRBV28 with TRBJ1-4; the match to TRBD1 covers 10 bases. Trimming removed 3 bases from V and 3 bases from J; junction bases left unmatched: 4. The CDR3 loop spans 16 amino acids. Germline V gene lookup returns CDR1 MDHEN and CDR2 SYDVKM. CDR3 in amino acids: CASSLSGTGANEKLFF. For the CDR3, the DNA is TGTGCCAGCAGTTTGTCCGGGACAGGGGCTAATGAAAAACTGTTTTTT.